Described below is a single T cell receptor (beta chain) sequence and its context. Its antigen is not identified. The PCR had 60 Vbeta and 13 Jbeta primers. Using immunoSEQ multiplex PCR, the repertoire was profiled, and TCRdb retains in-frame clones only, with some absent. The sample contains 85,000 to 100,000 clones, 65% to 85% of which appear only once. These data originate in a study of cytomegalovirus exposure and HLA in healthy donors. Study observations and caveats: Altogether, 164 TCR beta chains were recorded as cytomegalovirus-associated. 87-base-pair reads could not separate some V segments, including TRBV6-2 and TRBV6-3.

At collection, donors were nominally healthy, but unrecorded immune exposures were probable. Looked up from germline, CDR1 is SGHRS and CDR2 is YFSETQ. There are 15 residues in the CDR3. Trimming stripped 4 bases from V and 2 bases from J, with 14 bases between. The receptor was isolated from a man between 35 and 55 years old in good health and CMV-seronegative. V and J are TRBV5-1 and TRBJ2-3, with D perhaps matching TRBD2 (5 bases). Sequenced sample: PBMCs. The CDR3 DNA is TGCGCCAGCAGCGCGGTCGGAGGATTCACAGATACGCAGTATTTT. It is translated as CASSAVGGFTDTQYF.